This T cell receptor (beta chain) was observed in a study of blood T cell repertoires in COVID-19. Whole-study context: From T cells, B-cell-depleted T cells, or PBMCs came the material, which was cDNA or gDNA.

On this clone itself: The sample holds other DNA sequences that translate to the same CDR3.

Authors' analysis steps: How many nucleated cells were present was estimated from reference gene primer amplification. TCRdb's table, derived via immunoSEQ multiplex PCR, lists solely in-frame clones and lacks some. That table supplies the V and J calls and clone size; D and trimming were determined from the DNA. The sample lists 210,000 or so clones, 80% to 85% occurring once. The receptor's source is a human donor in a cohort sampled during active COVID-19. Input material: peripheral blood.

The CDR3 loop is CASSQGLAGIYEQYF. CDR3 DNA sequence: TGTGCCAGCAGCCAAGGGCTAGCGGGGATCTACGAGCAGTACTTC. The chain couples TRBV3-1 (or the pseudogene TRBV3-2) to TRBJ2-7; TRBD2 matches 9 bases. The CDR3 runs 15 residues. V shed 1 base, J shed 3 bases, and the junction held 4 bases outside the gene matches. Germline V gives CDR1 LGHDT, CDR2 YNNKEL (reference sequence).